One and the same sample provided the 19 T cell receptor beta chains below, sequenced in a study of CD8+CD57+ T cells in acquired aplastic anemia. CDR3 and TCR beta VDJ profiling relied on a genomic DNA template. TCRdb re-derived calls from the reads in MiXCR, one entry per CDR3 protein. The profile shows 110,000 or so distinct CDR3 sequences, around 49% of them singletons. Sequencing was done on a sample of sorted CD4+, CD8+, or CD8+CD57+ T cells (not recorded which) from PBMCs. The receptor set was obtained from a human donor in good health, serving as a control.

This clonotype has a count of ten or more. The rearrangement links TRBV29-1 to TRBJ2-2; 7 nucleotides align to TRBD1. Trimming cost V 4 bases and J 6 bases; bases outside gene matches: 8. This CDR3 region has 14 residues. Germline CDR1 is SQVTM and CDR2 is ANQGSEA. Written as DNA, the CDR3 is TGCAGCGTTGGACAGGGAAGTAGTCCCGGGGAGCTGTTTTTT. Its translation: CSVGQGSSPGELFF.

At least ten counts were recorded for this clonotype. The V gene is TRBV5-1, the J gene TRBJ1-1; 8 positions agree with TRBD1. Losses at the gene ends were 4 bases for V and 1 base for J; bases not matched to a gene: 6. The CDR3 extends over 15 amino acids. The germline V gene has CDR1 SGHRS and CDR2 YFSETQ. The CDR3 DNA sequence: TGCGCCAGCAGCGCAGGGGGCGCGGGGAACACTGAAGCTTTCTTT. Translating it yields CASSAGGAGNTEAFF.

The CDR3 protein is CASSPTGGYRYGYTF. The CDR3 DNA reads as TGTGCCAGCAGTCCTACAGGGGGCTATCGGTATGGCTACACCTTC. The chain combines TRBV7-3 with TRBJ1-2; 9 nucleotides match TRBD1. The CDR3 is made up of 15 amino acids. Germline CDR1 reads SGHTA; CDR2 reads FQGTGA. With V trimmed by 6 bases and J by 5 bases, 10 bases remained unmatched.

CDR3 region: CASSQKGQDHTPLHF. The CDR3 bases are TGTGCCAGCAGCCAAAAGGGACAGGATCATACACCCCTCCACTTT. The chain is built from TRBV7-9 and TRBJ1-6, with 8 bases fitting TRBD1. V lost 5 bases, J lost 11 bases, and 11 bases stayed unmatched. Germline V gene sequence: CDR1 SEHNR, CDR2 FQNEAQ (reference sequence). The CDR3 contains 15 residues.

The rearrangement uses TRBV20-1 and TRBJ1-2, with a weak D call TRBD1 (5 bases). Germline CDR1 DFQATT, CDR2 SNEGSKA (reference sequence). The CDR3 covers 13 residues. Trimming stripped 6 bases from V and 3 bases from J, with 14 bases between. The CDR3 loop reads CSALEGRDYGYTF. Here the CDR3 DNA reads TGCAGTGCCCTAGAAGGCAGGGACTATGGCTACACCTTC.

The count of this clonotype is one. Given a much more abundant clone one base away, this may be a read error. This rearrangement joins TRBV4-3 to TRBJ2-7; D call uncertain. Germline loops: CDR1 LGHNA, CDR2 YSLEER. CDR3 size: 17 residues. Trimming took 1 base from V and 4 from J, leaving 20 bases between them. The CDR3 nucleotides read TGCGCCAGCAGCCAAGCCCTTGTTACCGGCCCTGCATACGAGCAGTACTTC. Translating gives CASSQALVTGPAYEQYF.

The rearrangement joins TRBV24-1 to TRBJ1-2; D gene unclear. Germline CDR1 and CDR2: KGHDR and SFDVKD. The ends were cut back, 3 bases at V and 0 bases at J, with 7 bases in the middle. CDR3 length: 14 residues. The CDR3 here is CATSDPAANYGYTF. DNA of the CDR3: TGTGCCACCAGTGATCCCGCCGCTAACTATGGCTACACCTTC.

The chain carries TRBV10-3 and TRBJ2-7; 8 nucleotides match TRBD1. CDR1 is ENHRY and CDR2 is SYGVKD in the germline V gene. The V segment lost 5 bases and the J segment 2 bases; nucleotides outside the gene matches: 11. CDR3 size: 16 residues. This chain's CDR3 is CAISYGPDRGTYEQYF. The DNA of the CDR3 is TGTGCCATCAGTTACGGACCTGACAGGGGCACCTACGAGCAGTACTTC.

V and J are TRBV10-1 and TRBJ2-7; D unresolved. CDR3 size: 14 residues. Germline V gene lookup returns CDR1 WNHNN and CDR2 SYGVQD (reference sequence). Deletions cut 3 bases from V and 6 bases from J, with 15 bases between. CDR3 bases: TGCGCCAGCAGTGAAGGGCTAGACCTCTCCGAGCAGTACTTC. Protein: CASSEGLDLSEQYF.

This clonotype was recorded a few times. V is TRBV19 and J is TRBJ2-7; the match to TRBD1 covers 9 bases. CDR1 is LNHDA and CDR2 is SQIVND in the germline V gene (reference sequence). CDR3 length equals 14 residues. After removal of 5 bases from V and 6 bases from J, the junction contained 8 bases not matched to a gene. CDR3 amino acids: CASSPGQGTGEQYF. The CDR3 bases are TGTGCCAGTAGTCCCGGACAGGGGACGGGCGAGCAGTACTTC.

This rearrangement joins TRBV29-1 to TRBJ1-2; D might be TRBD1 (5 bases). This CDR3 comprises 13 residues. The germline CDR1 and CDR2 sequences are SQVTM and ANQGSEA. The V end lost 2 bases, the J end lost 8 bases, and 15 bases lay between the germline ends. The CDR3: CSVERHRGGGYTF. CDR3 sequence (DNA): TGCAGCGTTGAAAGGCACCGGGGGGGAGGCTACACCTTC.

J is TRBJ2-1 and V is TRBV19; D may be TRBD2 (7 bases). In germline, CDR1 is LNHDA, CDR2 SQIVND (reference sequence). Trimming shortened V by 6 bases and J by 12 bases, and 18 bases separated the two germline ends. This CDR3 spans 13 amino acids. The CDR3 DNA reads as TGTGCCAGTAGCGCGGGGGCAGGGAGTTGGCAGTTCTTC. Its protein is CASSAGAGSWQFF.

The CDR3 region is CASSLFAGPPGHEQYF. The CDR3 nucleotides read TGTGCCAGCAGCCTATTTGCTGGACCCCCGGGCCACGAGCAGTACTTC. The chain recombines TRBV16 with TRBJ2-7, with D hard to call. There are 16 residues in the CDR3. Trimming pared 4 bases from V and 5 bases from J, leaving 21 bases between. Germline lookup yields CDR1 KGHSY and CDR2 FQNENV.

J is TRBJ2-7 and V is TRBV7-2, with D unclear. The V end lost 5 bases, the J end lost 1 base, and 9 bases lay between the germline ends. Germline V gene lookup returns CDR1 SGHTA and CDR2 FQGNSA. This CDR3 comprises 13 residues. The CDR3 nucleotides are TGTGCCAGCAGCCAAGCCGGTTCCTACGAGCAGTACTTC. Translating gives CASSQAGSYEQYF.

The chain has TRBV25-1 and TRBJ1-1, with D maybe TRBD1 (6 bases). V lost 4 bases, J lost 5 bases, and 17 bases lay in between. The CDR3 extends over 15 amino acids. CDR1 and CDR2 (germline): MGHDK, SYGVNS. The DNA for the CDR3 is TGTGCCAGCAGTGGGGGGGCAGGGGTAGATACTGAAGCTTTCTTT. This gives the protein CASSGGAGVDTEAFF.

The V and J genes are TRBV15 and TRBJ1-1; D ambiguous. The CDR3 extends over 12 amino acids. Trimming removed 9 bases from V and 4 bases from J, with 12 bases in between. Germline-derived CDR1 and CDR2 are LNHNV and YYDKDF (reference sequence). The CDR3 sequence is CATSSRVTEAFF. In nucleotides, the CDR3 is TGTGCCACTAGTTCCCGGGTCACTGAAGCTTTCTTT.

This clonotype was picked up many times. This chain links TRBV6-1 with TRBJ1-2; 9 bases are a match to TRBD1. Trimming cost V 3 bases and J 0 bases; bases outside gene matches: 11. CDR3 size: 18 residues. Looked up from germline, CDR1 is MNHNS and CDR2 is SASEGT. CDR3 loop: CASSEHRIRDRANYGYTF. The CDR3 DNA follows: TGTGCCAGCAGTGAGCACCGAATTAGGGACAGGGCTAACTATGGCTACACCTTC.

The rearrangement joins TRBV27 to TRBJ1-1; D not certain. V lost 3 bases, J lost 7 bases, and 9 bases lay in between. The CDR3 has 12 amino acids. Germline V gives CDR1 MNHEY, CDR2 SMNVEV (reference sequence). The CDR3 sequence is CASSFPRGEAFF. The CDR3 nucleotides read TGTGCCAGCAGTTTTCCTCGGGGTGAAGCTTTCTTT.

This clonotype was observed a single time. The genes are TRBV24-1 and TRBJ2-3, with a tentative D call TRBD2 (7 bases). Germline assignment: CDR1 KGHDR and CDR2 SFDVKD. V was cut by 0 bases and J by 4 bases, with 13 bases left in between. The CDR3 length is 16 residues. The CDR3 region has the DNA TGTGCCACCAGTGATTTGCAAGGGGGGGGGCCAGATACGCAGTATTTT. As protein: CATSDLQGGGPDTQYF.